The 18 T cell receptor beta chains reported below all come from one sample, sequenced in a study of blood T cells in healthy people across ages. It was with a sample-barcoded 5' primer and a J-beta primer mix that a second PCR of about 7 to 12 cycles was run. One entry per CDR3 protein, called by TCRdb with MiXCR from the 5' RACE reads. Found here are around 2 million distinct CDR3 sequences, about 39% of them singletons; the top ten hold more than 20%. The specimen sequenced was blood. These receptors were taken from a human donor in good health.

This clonotype showed up just a few times. V usage is TRBV5-1 and J usage is TRBJ2-7; TRBD1 might be the D (6 bases). Trimming cost V 1 base and J 4 bases, with 21 bases left between them. Germline loops: CDR1 SGHRS, CDR2 YFSETQ. The CDR3 spans 17 residues. The CDR3 is CASSLSPTRQGKYEQYF. CDR3 nucleotides: TGCGCCAGCAGCTTGAGCCCTACGAGGCAGGGGAAGTACGAGCAGTACTTC.

The chain couples TRBV6-1 to TRBJ1-5; D gene uncertain. The length of the CDR3 is 13 residues. CDR1 MNHNS and CDR2 SASEGT come from the germline V gene. V gave up 7 bases and J gave up 6 bases, with 13 bases separating them. The CDR3 nucleotides are TGTGCCAGCACAAGGTGGGAAGGTCAGCCCCAGCATTTT. It codes for CASTRWEGQPQHF.

This chain links TRBV7-2 with TRBJ2-6, with D perhaps matching TRBD1 (6 bases). V gave up 6 bases and J gave up 1 base, with 19 bases separating them. This CDR3 has 18 amino acids. CDR1 and CDR2 (germline): SGHTA, FQGNSA. DNA for the CDR3: TGTGCCAGCAGTCCAGGGGCAGGGAGACGATCTGGGGCCAACGTCCTGACTTTC. It encodes CASSPGAGRRSGANVLTF. Based on the CDR3 plus reference TRBV7-2 and TRBJ2-6, the full variable domain is GAGVSQSPSNKVTEKGKDVELRCDPISGHTALYWYRQSLGQGLEFLIYFQGNSAPDKSGLPSDRFSAERTGGSVSTLTIQRTQQEDSAVYLCASSPGAGRRSGANVLTFGAGSRLTVL.

Points on this clonotype: The junction departs from germline at one end; a sequencing error may be responsible. Here the CDR3 reads CANSFGTGGFEETQYF. The CDR3 DNA reads TGCGCCAACAGCTTCGGGACAGGGGGTTTCGAAGAGACCCAGTACTTC. The chain joins TRBV5-1 to TRBJ2-5; 11 nucleotides align to TRBD1. This CDR3 is built from 16 residues. Germline V CDR1 and CDR2: SGHRS, YFSETQ.

V is TRBV7-2 and J is TRBJ1-2; D is undetermined. The CDR3 runs 15 residues. V lost 0 bases to trimming and J lost 3 bases, with 11 bases between them. The germline CDR1 and CDR2 sequences are SGHTA and FQGNSA. The CDR3 reads CASSLARLRDYGYTF. CDR3 coding DNA: TGTGCCAGCAGCTTAGCGCGATTGAGAGACTATGGCTACACCTTC.

The gene calls are TRBV9 and TRBJ2-2; D call uncertain. Germline V gives CDR1 SGDLS, CDR2 YYNGEE. Trimming shortened V by 6 bases and J by 4 bases, and 19 bases separated the two germline ends. CDR3 length: 16 amino acids. CDR3 in DNA: TGTGCCAGCACCCCCGGCGGCTACCTAATCACCGGGGAGCTGTTTTTT. Protein product: CASTPGGYLITGELFF.

This clonotype was observed a few times. The CDR3 bases are TGCAGTGCTCTAGAGCACGAGGACCATGAGCAGTTCTTC. As protein: CSALEHEDHEQFF. The chain joins TRBV20-1 to TRBJ2-1; D uncertain. The V gene lost 5 bases and the J gene lost 8 bases, with 16 bases spanning the gap. The germline V gene has CDR1 DFQATT and CDR2 SNEGSKA (reference sequence). The CDR3 loop spans 13 amino acids.

V usage is TRBV7-9 and J usage is TRBJ1-2, with no clear D. The germline gives CDR1 SEHNR, CDR2 FQNEAQ (reference sequence). This CDR3 spans 12 amino acids. Between the trimmed V and J ends, which lost 6 bases and 8 bases, there was a span of 13 bases. The CDR3 sequence: CASRISSSGYTF. CDR3 nucleotides: TGTGCCAGCAGAATCTCTTCGAGCGGCTACACCTTC.

The chain links TRBV7-3 to TRBJ2-1; TRBD2 matches at 15 bases. Germline loops: CDR1 SGHTA, CDR2 FQGTGA. Losses at the gene ends were 5 bases for V and 6 bases for J; bases not matched to a gene: 5. The CDR3 contains 16 residues. The CDR3 DNA is TGTGCCAGCAGCACTTTGGGACTAGCGGGGGGCAATGAGCAGTTCTTC. This sequence encodes CASSTLGLAGGNEQFF. Combining the CDR3 with reference TRBV7-3 and TRBJ2-1 gives the whole variable domain GAGVSQTPSNKVTEKGKYVELRCDPISGHTALYWYRQSLGQGPEFLIYFQGTGAADDSGLPNDRFFAVRPEGSVSTLKIQRTERGDSAVYLCASSTLGLAGGNEQFFGPGTRLTVL.

This clonotype was seen only a few times. This sequence joins TRBV5-6 and TRBJ1-5, with unresolved D. Germline CDR1 SGHDT, CDR2 YYEEEE. The CDR3 has 14 amino acids. V was trimmed by 2 bases and J by 2 bases, leaving 8 bases between them. The CDR3 bases are TGTGCCAGCAGCTTCGGATTGGGCAATCAGCCCCAGCATTTT. As protein: CASSFGLGNQPQHF.

This sequence joins TRBV4-1 and TRBJ2-7, with 12 bases fitting TRBD1. This CDR3 contains 16 residues. Unmatched junction bases numbered 6, after V lost 5 bases and J lost 1 base. Germline V CDR1 and CDR2: MGHRA, YSYEKL. CDR3 protein: CASSAPGQGASYEQYF. DNA of the CDR3: TGCGCCAGCAGCGCCCCGGGACAGGGGGCGTCCTACGAGCAGTACTTC.

The CDR3: CASSLAQGAKDEQYF. The CDR3 DNA is TGTGCCAGCAGCTTAGCACAGGGGGCTAAGGACGAGCAGTACTTC. The chain recombines TRBV7-9 with TRBJ2-7, with 9 bases aligning to TRBD1. Germline CDR1 and CDR2: SEHNR and FQNEAQ (reference sequence). The trim removed 0 bases at V and 5 bases at J, leaving 5 bases unmatched. CDR3 length: 15 amino acids.

A single count supports this clonotype. The germline gene is not matched at one end of the junction; a read error may be the cause. The chain links TRBV7-3 to TRBJ2-3; 10 positions match TRBD1. CDR3 length: 17 residues. Germline V lookup: CDR1 SGHTA, CDR2 FQGTGA. Here the CDR3 DNA reads TGTGCCAGCCCAAAGGGACAGGGGAATTCTAGCACAGATATGCAGTATTTT. The encoded protein is CASPKGQGNSSTDMQYF.

The chain uses TRBV12-3 or TRBV12-4 and TRBJ2-7, with D unclear. V dropped 6 bases and J dropped 2 bases, with 11 bases sitting between them. The CDR3 spans 13 residues. The CDR3: CASSRRTAYEQYF. In nucleotides, the CDR3 is TGTGCCAGCAGCCGCCGCACGGCCTACGAGCAGTACTTC.

This clonotype was observed a few times. The genes are TRBV7-2 and TRBJ2-3; D gene ambiguous. Germline assignment: CDR1 SGHTA and CDR2 FQGNSA. CDR3 length equals 14 residues. Trimming took 3 bases from V and 7 from J, leaving 14 bases between them. The CDR3 nucleotides are TGTGCCAGCAGCTTTAACTCACAGCTCAATACGCAGTATTTT. Residues: CASSFNSQLNTQYF.

This clonotype occurred a few times. The V call is TRBV7-3, the J call TRBJ2-1; 12 bases are a match to TRBD2. The germline V gene has CDR1 SGHTA and CDR2 FQGTGA. This CDR3 is 18 amino acids long. The V segment lost 7 bases and the J segment 7 bases; nucleotides outside the gene matches: 17. CDR3 in amino acids: CASTAGQGGLAGRNEQFF. In nucleotides, the CDR3 is TGTGCCAGCACCGCCGGACAGGGCGGACTAGCGGGGAGGAATGAGCAGTTCTTC.

V gene TRBV5-5 combines with J gene TRBJ1-3; TRBD1 aligns across 9 bases. V was clipped by 5 bases and J by 2 bases; unmatched bases: 8. The germline gives CDR1 SGHKS, CDR2 YYEKEE (reference sequence). The CDR3 covers 16 residues. CDR3 residues: CASSDGTGLAGNTIYF. The CDR3 bases are TGTGCCAGCAGTGACGGGACAGGGTTGGCTGGAAACACCATATATTTT.

This clonotype was detected a few times. In DNA, the CDR3 is TGTGCCAGCAGCTTATACCAGGGCACAGATACGCAGTATTTT. Translation: CASSLYQGTDTQYF. The rearrangement uses TRBV13 and TRBJ2-3, with D unclear. Germline CDR1 PRHDT, CDR2 FYEKMQ (reference sequence). V was cut by 2 bases and J by 1 base, with 7 bases left in between. CDR3 length: 14 amino acids.